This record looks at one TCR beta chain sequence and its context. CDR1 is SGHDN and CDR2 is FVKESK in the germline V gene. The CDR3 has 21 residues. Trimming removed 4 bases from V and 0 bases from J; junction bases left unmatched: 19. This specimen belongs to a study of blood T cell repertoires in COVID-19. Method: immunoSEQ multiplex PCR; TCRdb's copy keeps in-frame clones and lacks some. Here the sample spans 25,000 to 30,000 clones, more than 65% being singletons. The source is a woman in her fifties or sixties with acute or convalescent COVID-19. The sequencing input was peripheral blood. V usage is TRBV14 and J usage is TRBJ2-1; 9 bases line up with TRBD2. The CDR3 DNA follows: TGTGCCAGCAGCCCGCGGAGCGGGGGGCAAATTTTTCTAATCTCCTACAATGAGCAGTTCTTC. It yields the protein CASSPRSGGQIFLISYNEQFF.